This T cell receptor beta chain was found in a study of T cells in Graves' hyperthyroidism and ophthalmopathy. Study context: Peripheral blood was obtained at initial diagnosis, preceding any treatment.

V gave up 3 bases and J gave up 1 base, with 8 bases separating them. CDR3 length: 14 residues. Germline CDR1 is KGHDR and CDR2 is SFDVKD. Using RNA transcripts as the source, TCR beta CDR3 regions were amplified. An initial round of RT-PCR targeting the TCR CDR3 relied on the HTBI primer set. Using its own MiXCR run on the multiplex PCR reads, TCRdb lists one record per CDR3 protein. The sample has 200,000 to 250,000 distinct CDR3 sequences, under 20% seen once. This clonotype was seen ten or more times. PBMCs came from more than 9 ml fresh peripheral blood. The TCR sequence derives from a man aged 50-59 years with Graves' hyperthyroidism. Sequencing was carried out using blood. The V call is TRBV24-1, the J call TRBJ1-1; D remains ambiguous. Here the CDR3 reads CATSDHKPNTEAFF. The CDR3 nucleotides are TGTGCCACCAGTGATCACAAACCGAACACTGAAGCTTTCTTT.